A single T cell receptor (beta chain) is shown here with its context. Antigen specificity is unknown. One end of the junction varies from germline; a read error may be responsible. This record comes from a study of vaccination and CD4 T cells after COVID-19. Across the whole study: Each participant underwent a two-dose regimen of either the BNT162b2 or the mRNA-1273 vaccine.

With the Oncomine TCR Beta short-read assay, DNA from cultured CD4+ T cells was sequenced. Genomic DNA was isolated from cultured CD4+ T cells. Using its own MiXCR run on the PCR reads, TCRdb lists one record per CDR3 protein. The table includes some 8,000 distinct CDR3 sequences, roughly 30% detected once. The treatment denotes: roughly ten-day PBMC culture with coronavirus spike peptide pools or control peptides (ViraFEST assay). Gathering of the CD4+ T cells, from the unexposed donor, took place before the COVID-19 pandemic (2011-2018). Investigators exposed CD4+ T cells from unexposed donors to SARS-CoV-2 S/N and four cold-coronavirus spikes, as cells permitted. The sequenced material came from CD4+ T cells from blood, cultured in vitro. This TCR derives from a human donor in good health.

The CDR3 sequence: CASSPDWAGELFF. In nucleotides, the CDR3 is TGTGCTAGCAGCCCAGACTGGGCCGGGGAGCTGTTTTTT. This sequence joins TRBV7-7 and TRBJ2-2; no clear D. CDR1 and CDR2 from the germline V gene are SSHAT and FNYEAQ (reference sequence). This CDR3 spans 13 amino acids.